This is a list of T cell receptor beta chains from one sample in a study of T cells in Graves' hyperthyroidism and ophthalmopathy. One entry per CDR3 protein, called by TCRdb with MiXCR from the multiplex PCR reads. In the table there are 250,000 to 350,000 distinct CDR3 sequences, 15% to 20% of which are singletons. The material sequenced was blood. The receptors originated from a man in his thirties or forties with Graves' hyperthyroidism. The CDR3 runs from the conserved cysteine through the conserved F or W. D genes are given only for firm matches. Clone size is stated in some rows and not others, as once, few, many or a class when expanded.

>many|TRBV30|TRBJ1-1|-
TGTGCCTGGAGTGGAGGGGGCACTGAAGCTTTCTTT
CAWSGGGTEAFF
>many|TRBV30|TRBJ2-2|-
TGTGCCTGGAGCCCCGTTAGCGCCGGGGAGCTGTTTTTT
CAWSPVSAGELFF
>many|TRBV20-1|TRBJ2-7|-
TGCAGTGCTAGAGAGGGCGGCGACTACGAGCAGTACTTC
CSAREGGDYEQYF
>many|TRBV5-1|TRBJ2-7|TRBD1
TGCGCCAGCAGCCAAGCGGGACAGGGGATCGAGCAGTACTTC
CASSQAGQGIEQYF
>few|TRBV6-1|TRBJ2-5|-
TGTGCCAGCAGTGAAGCCCTAGGGGGAGGGACCCAGTACTTC
CASSEALGGGTQYF
>few|TRBV7-2|TRBJ1-4|-
TGTGCCAGCAGCTTCTTTATGAGAACTAATGAAAAACTGTTTTTT
CASSFFMRTNEKLFF
>-|TRBV25-1|TRBJ1-1|-
TGTGCCAGCAGTCCCCCTAGGGCCGAAGCTTTCTTT
CASSPPRAEAFF
>many|TRBV15|TRBJ2-5|-
TGTGCCACCAGCAGAGGGACTTATGGGGAGACCCAGTACTTC
CATSRGTYGETQYF
>few|TRBV4-1|TRBJ1-2|TRBD1
TGCGCCAGCAGCCAAGATCCGGGGGGGACAGGGGTAAACTATGGCTACACCTTC
CASSQDPGGTGVNYGYTF
>few|TRBV25-1|TRBJ1-1|-
TGTGCCAGCAGTGACGGCGTCCGGTGGGAGGCTTTCTTT
CASSDGVRWEAFF
>many|TRBV7-3|TRBJ2-6|-
TGTGCCAGCAGCTTAACGGGAGGCTTGGACACTAACTCTGGGGCCAACGTCCTGACTTTC
CASSLTGGLDTNSGANVLTF
>-|TRBV6-1|TRBJ1-5|-
TGTGCCAGCAGTCCCTCTAGGTCCCATCAGCCCCAGCATTTT
CASSPSRSHQPQHF
>-|TRBV27|TRBJ2-3|TRBD2
TGTGCCAGCAGTACCTTAGCGGGAGGCCCAGATACGCAGTATTTT
CASSTLAGGPDTQYF
>many|TRBV14|TRBJ2-7|-
TGTGCCAGCAGCCTTGGGCTAGCTCCTTTCGAGCAGTACTTC
CASSLGLAPFEQYF
>-|TRBV5-4|TRBJ1-1|-
TGTGCCAGCAGCGAACGGACGACGGGAACTGAAGCTTTCTTT
CASSERTTGTEAFF
>many|TRBV2|TRBJ2-6|TRBD2
TGTGCCACTGCGCGGGAGTCTGGGGCCAACGTCCTGACTTTC
CATARESGANVLTF
>-|TRBV7-3|TRBJ1-1|-
TGTGCCAGCAGCTTCCTCCGTAGGACACGCAACACTGAAGCTTTCTTT
CASSFLRRTRNTEAFF
>few|TRBV30|TRBJ2-7|TRBD2
TGTGCCTGGAGTGATGGGGCGGGAGACGGGCAGTACTTC
CAWSDGAGDGQYF
>many|TRBV20-1|TRBJ2-2|-
TGCAGTGCTAGCGACCCGGCAGGGGTGGAGGAGCTGTTTTTT
CSASDPAGVEELFF
>-|TRBV6-1|TRBJ2-3|TRBD2
TGTGCCAGCAGGCTGACTAGCGGCACAGATACGCAGTATTTT
CASRLTSGTDTQYF
>many|TRBV24-1|TRBJ2-7|-
TGTGCCACCAGAGGGACGGGGACCTACGAGCAGTACTTC
CATRGTGTYEQYF
>-|TRBV30|TRBJ2-7|-
TGTGCCTGGAGGCGGACGGGCTTGGGCGAGCAGTACTTC
CAWRRTGLGEQYF
>-|TRBV29-1|TRBJ1-2|-
TGCAGCGTAGGGGACCGTAACTATGGCTACACCTTC
CSVGDRNYGYTF
>-|TRBV2|TRBJ2-7|-
TGTGCCAGCAGTGTCCAGGCCTCTAATCCCGAGCAGTACTTC
CASSVQASNPEQYF
>-|TRBV6-1|TRBJ1-5|TRBD1
TGTGCCAGCAGTGAAGGGGACAGGGAACCATATAGCAATCAGCCCCAGCATTTT
CASSEGDREPYSNQPQHF
>once|TRBV4-1|TRBJ1-2|TRBD1
TGCGCCAGCAGCCAGAGACAGGGGGAGAACTATGGCTACACCTTC
CASSQRQGENYGYTF
>-|TRBV19|TRBJ2-1|TRBD2
TGTGCCAGTAGTGTGATAGCGGGAGGCTTCAATGAGCAGTTCTTC
CASSVIAGGFNEQFF
>many|TRBV7-2|TRBJ2-5|-
TGTGCCAGCAGCAGATCACAGGTTCTCTCGGAGACCCAGTACTTC
CASSRSQVLSETQYF
>many|TRBV6-1|TRBJ2-5|-
TGTGCCAGCTCAGGGCCACAAGAGACCCAGTACTTC
CASSGPQETQYF
>-|TRBV30|TRBJ2-1|-
TGTGCCTGGAGTGTACGATTAGGGCAGAGCGCTTACAATGAGCAGTTCTTC
CAWSVRLGQSAYNEQFF
>-|TRBV6-9|TRBJ1-6|TRBD1
TGTGCCAGCAGTTCGACAGGGCCCTATAATTCACCCCTCCACTTT
CASSSTGPYNSPLHF
>many|TRBV11-3|TRBJ2-1|-
TGTGCCAGCAGCTTGCTGGCGGGGACTGAGAGGGAGCAGTTCTTC
CASSLLAGTEREQFF
>many|TRBV5-1|TRBJ2-1|TRBD2
TGCGCCAGCAGCTTGGGGGTAGCGGGAACCGATGAGCAGTTCTTC
CASSLGVAGTDEQFF